The T cell receptor (beta chain) described here comes from a study of human T cells and chemical hapten exposure. Findings of the study overall: High-frequency TCRs, those above 1 in 1000, stayed the same after DPC sensitization.

TCRdb used MiXCR to reprocess the 5' RACE reads, holding one entry per CDR3 protein. The sample has about 110,000 distinct CDR3 sequences, around 20% seen once; the top ten hold 2.5% to 3%. Sequencing started from total RNA isolated from unfractionated whole blood. V was trimmed by 2 bases and J by 5 bases, leaving 12 bases between them. The germline V gene encodes CDR1 SGHTA and CDR2 FQGTGA. The CDR3 has 14 amino acids. As for this clonotype: Its antigen remains unidentified.

The source is a human donor in good health. The chain carries TRBV7-3 and TRBJ2-5, with D hard to call. CDR3 nucleotide sequence: TGTGCCAGCAGCTTACGTCCCGACGGTGAGACCCAGTACTTC. Protein product: CASSLRPDGETQYF.